These 30 T cell receptor beta chains were all obtained from the same sample, sequenced in a study of glioma-infiltrating T cells after dendritic cell vaccination. Assay used: immunoSEQ multiplex PCR; TCRdb lists only in-frame clones, some missing. Altogether almost 90,000 clones are present, roughly four fifths being singletons, with the ten largest covering under 7%. Time point given: after dendritic cell vaccination, including at tumor progression/relapse. This specimen was blood, taken after dendritic cell vaccination. These TCRs come from a human donor with glioblastoma.

This sequence joins TRBV18 and TRBJ1-4; D not certain. The CDR3 is made up of 15 amino acids. V lost 3 bases and J lost 4, with 12 bases in between. In germline, CDR1 is KGHSH, CDR2 LQKENI. In DNA form, the CDR3 reads TGTGCCAGCTCACCCCCGGGGAGGAATAATGAAAAACTGTTTTTT. Translated, it gives CASSPPGRNNEKLFF.

The chain has TRBV7-9 and TRBJ1-4, with 9 bases lining up with TRBD1. Germline values: CDR1 SEHNR, CDR2 FQNEAQ (reference sequence). After removal of 5 bases from V and 8 bases from J, the junction contained 9 bases not matched to a gene. The CDR3 contains 15 residues. The CDR3 reads CASSLGTGSREKLFF. As DNA, the CDR3 is TGTGCCAGCAGCCTCGGGACAGGGTCTAGGGAAAAACTGTTTTTT.

CDR3 region: CASSSGTKVGNQPQHF. As DNA, the CDR3 is TGTGCCAGCAGCTCAGGGACAAAAGTCGGCAATCAGCCCCAGCATTTT. This chain uses TRBV4-2 with TRBJ1-5; TRBD1 might be the D (6 bases). V lost 5 bases and J 2 bases, leaving 16 bases between the germline ends. Per germline, CDR1 LGHNA and CDR2 YNFKEQ. This CDR3 region has 16 residues.

The chain carries TRBV19 and TRBJ2-2; 9 bases agree with TRBD2. Looked up from germline, CDR1 is LNHDA and CDR2 is SQIVND (reference sequence). This CDR3 comprises 17 residues. J lost 3 bases, V lost 4 bases, and 9 bases had no gene match. The CDR3 protein is CASSKTSGGPDTGELFF. CDR3 coding DNA: TGTGCCAGTAGTAAAACCAGCGGGGGGCCTGACACCGGGGAGCTGTTTTTT.

V is TRBV5-1 and J is TRBJ2-5, with 7 bases lining up with TRBD1. Germline CDR1 and CDR2: SGHRS and YFSETQ. V shed 3 bases and J 1 base; nucleotides not matched to a gene: 3. The CDR3 spans 14 residues. The CDR3 region has the DNA TGCGCCAGCAGCTGGACAGGCCCCCAAGAGACCCAGTACTTC. Protein sequence: CASSWTGPQETQYF. Variable domain in full (rest from reference TRBV5-1 and TRBJ2-5): KAGVTQTPRYLIKTRGQQVTLSCSPISGHRSVSWYQQTPGQGLQFLFEYFSETQRNKGNFPGRFSGRQFSNSRSEMNVSTLELGDSALYLCASSWTGPQETQYFGPGTRLLVL.

The CDR3 protein is CASSRHQGTDEKLFF. The CDR3 DNA reads as TGTGCCAGCAGCCGTCACCAGGGGACGGATGAAAAACTGTTTTTT. The chain employs TRBV7-9 and TRBJ1-4, with TRBD1 as a possible D gene (6 bases). The CDR3 spans 15 residues. V lost 5 bases and J 6 bases, leaving 16 bases between the germline ends. The V gene's germline CDR1 is SEHNR and CDR2 FQNEAQ (reference sequence).

V usage is TRBV7-9 and J usage is TRBJ2-1; perhaps TRBD2 as D (5 bases). Trimming removed 5 bases from V and 4 bases from J, with 15 bases in between. From germline, CDR1 is SEHNR and CDR2 FQNEAQ (reference sequence). This CDR3 is 15 amino acids long. The CDR3 here is CASSPPWSGYNEQFF. In DNA form, the CDR3 reads TGTGCCAGCAGCCCACCCTGGAGCGGATACAATGAGCAGTTCTTC. The whole variable domain, filled in from reference TRBV7-9 and TRBJ2-1, reads DTGVSQNPRHKITKRGQNVTFRCDPISEHNRLYWYRQTLGQGPEFLTYFQNEAQLEKSRLLSDRFSAERPKGSFSTLEIQRTEQGDSAMYLCASSPPWSGYNEQFFGPGTRLTVL.

This clone was counted only a few times. The chain recombines TRBV29-1 with TRBJ1-2; no definite D call. The CDR3 is 12 residues long. Germline CDR1 and CDR2: SQVTM and ANQGSEA. The V and J ends lost 4 bases and 6 bases respectively, with 12 bases between them. As DNA, the CDR3 is TGCAGCGTTGTTTTCACAGAAGATGGCTACACCTTC. Translated, it gives CSVVFTEDGYTF.

The rearrangement uses TRBV30 and TRBJ2-2; D gene unclear. Germline V gives CDR1 GTSNPN, CDR2 SVGIG (reference sequence). CDR3 length: 13 amino acids. With 0 bases removed from V and 6 bases from J, the gap between germline ends came to 8 bases. For the CDR3, the DNA is TGTGCCTGGAGTGTGATAGATCCCGGGGAGCTGTTTTTT. It translates to CAWSVIDPGELFF.

This sequence joins TRBV6-6 and TRBJ2-1; D not certain. CDR1 MNHNY and CDR2 SVGAGI come from the germline V gene (reference sequence). Deletions cut 7 bases from V and 7 bases from J, with 11 bases between. The CDR3 extends over 12 amino acids. CDR3 loop: CASNRGTNEQFF. Written as DNA, the CDR3 is TGTGCCAGCAACCGCGGTACAAATGAGCAGTTCTTC.

Regarding this clone: Its ends do not fully match the called genes, so a read error is possible. The chain links TRBV5-1 to TRBJ1-2, with D tentatively TRBD1 (5 bases). The CDR3 covers 14 residues. Germline V lookup: CDR1 SGHRS, CDR2 YFSETQ. The CDR3 nucleotides are TGCACCAGTCAGGAAGGGGAAGAGAACTATGGCTACACCTTC. This encodes CTSQEGEENYGYTF. The whole variable domain, filled in from reference TRBV5-1 and TRBJ1-2, reads KAGVTQTPRYLIKTRGQQVTLSCSPISGHRSVSWYQQTPGQGLQFLFEYFSETQRNKGNFPGRFSGRQFSNSRSEMNVSTLELGDSALYLCTSQEGEENYGYTFGSGTRLTVV.

The gene calls are TRBV6-5 and TRBJ1-1; 10 bases map to TRBD1. The V segment lost 2 bases and the J segment 6 bases; nucleotides outside the gene matches: 3. The CDR3 sequence is 14 residues long. Germline CDR1 reads MNHEY; CDR2 reads SVGAGI. In nucleotides, the CDR3 is TGTGCCAGCAGTTACGACAGGGGGCCGTCTGAAGCTTTCTTT. Protein product: CASSYDRGPSEAFF.

V gene TRBV6-1 combines with J gene TRBJ2-7; 7 bases are a match to TRBD1. Germline V lookup: CDR1 MNHNS, CDR2 SASEGT. V lost 8 bases and J lost 3; bases outside the gene matches: 7. CDR3 length: 13 residues. Here the CDR3 reads CASRDRVLYEQYF. CDR3 bases: TGTGCCAGCCGAGACAGGGTCCTCTACGAGCAGTACTTC.

The chain recombines TRBV18 with TRBJ2-7, with D possibly matching TRBD1 (6 bases). The CDR3 extends over 15 amino acids. Deletions cut 6 bases from V and 7 bases from J, with 22 bases between. Germline V CDR1 and CDR2: KGHSH, LQKENI. The CDR3, as DNA: TGTGCCAGCTCGCCGACACCGGGACACCCAGGGGAGCAGTACTTC. Translating gives CASSPTPGHPGEQYF. Full variable domain (rest looked up from reference TRBV18 and TRBJ2-7): NAGVMQNPRHLVRRRGQEARLRCSPMKGHSHVYWYRQLPEEGLKFMVYLQKENIIDESGMPKERFSAEFPKEGPSILRIQQVVRGDSAAYFCASSPTPGHPGEQYFGPGTRLTVT.

The V call is TRBV2, the J call TRBJ1-1; TRBD1 is a possible D gene (6 bases). Germline-derived CDR1 and CDR2 are SNHLY and FYNNEI. CDR3 length equals 13 residues. Trimming pared 8 bases from V and 0 bases from J, leaving 10 bases between. CDR3 region: CASRDNMNTEAFF. In DNA, the CDR3 is TGTGCCAGCCGGGACAACATGAACACTGAAGCTTTCTTT. Drawing the rest from reference TRBV2 and TRBJ1-1, the complete variable domain is EPEVTQTPSHQVTQMGQEVILRCVPISNHLYFYWYRQILGQKVEFLVSFYNNEISEKSEIFDDQFSVERPDGSNFTLKIRSTKLEDSAMYFCASRDNMNTEAFFGQGTRLTVV.

The gene calls are TRBV5-1 and TRBJ1-3; D may be TRBD1 (6 bases). V was pared by 3 bases and J by 0 bases, with 16 bases between. CDR3 length equals 17 residues. In germline, CDR1 is SGHRS, CDR2 YFSETQ. CDR3 protein: CASSSGGGGASGNTIYF. In DNA, the CDR3 is TGCGCCAGCAGCTCGGGCGGTGGGGGCGCCTCTGGAAACACCATATATTTT.

J is TRBJ1-2 and V is TRBV6-1; D remains unclear. V was pared by 2 bases and J by 4 bases, with 5 bases between. Germline V gene sequence: CDR1 MNHNS, CDR2 SASEGT. This CDR3 comprises 12 residues. The CDR3 spells CASSERVYGYTF. The CDR3, as DNA: TGTGCCAGCAGTGAAAGAGTCTATGGCTACACCTTC.

The genes are TRBV6-1 and TRBJ2-5, with 9 positions matching TRBD1. The DNA end is more similar to TRBJ2-7, so the J call may be wrong. The CDR3 has 15 residues. Germline assignment: CDR1 MNHNS and CDR2 SASEGT. The CDR3 DNA reads TGTGCCAGCAGCCCCAAGGACAGGGGACCCTACGAGCAGTACTTC. It is translated as CASSPKDRGPYEQYF.

In regard to this clone: An end of the junction differs from the germline gene, which may be a read error. The chain couples TRBV6-5 to TRBJ1-1, with unresolved D. This CDR3 is 14 amino acids long. The germline V gene encodes CDR1 MNHEY and CDR2 SVGAGI. CDR3 nucleotides: TGTGCCAGCACCTTGACGACAAACCCCACTGAAACTTTCTTT. It yields the protein CASTLTTNPTETFF.

The gene calls are TRBV5-6 and TRBJ2-2; D not certain. Between the trimmed V and J ends, which lost 2 bases and 1 base, there was a span of 18 bases. Germline values: CDR1 SGHDT, CDR2 YYEEEE. This CDR3 comprises 18 residues. This chain's CDR3 is CASSFASVTRLNTGELFF. The CDR3 region has the DNA TGTGCCAGCAGCTTTGCCTCGGTCACTCGACTGAACACCGGGGAGCTGTTTTTT.

The chain joins TRBV9 to TRBJ2-1, with 9 bases aligning to TRBD2. V lost 3 bases, J lost 6 bases, and 4 bases stayed unmatched. CDR3 length: 14 residues. Germline CDR1 SGDLS, CDR2 YYNGEE. In DNA form, the CDR3 reads TGTGCCAGCAGCGCGGGACTAGCCTTCAATGAGCAGTTCTTC. Protein sequence: CASSAGLAFNEQFF.

The V gene is TRBV5-1, the J gene TRBJ1-1, with D uncertain. The CDR3 totals 13 residues. Germline V CDR1 and CDR2: SGHRS, YFSETQ. V was shortened by 8 bases and J by 3 bases, with 14 bases between the two germline ends. The DNA of the CDR3 is TGCGCCAGTAGCAGCGGCTTCTACACTGAAGCTTTCTTT. Translated, it gives CASSSGFYTEAFF.

This chain links TRBV6-5 with TRBJ1-1, with D tentatively TRBD1 (5 bases). The CDR3 runs to 15 residues. Trimming pared 2 bases from V and 4 bases from J, leaving 14 bases between. Germline V lookup: CDR1 MNHEY, CDR2 SVGAGI. CDR3 residues: CASSYRLQGFTEAFF. CDR3 in DNA: TGTGCCAGCAGTTACCGGCTTCAGGGTTTCACTGAAGCTTTCTTT.

This chain links TRBV5-1 with TRBJ1-5, with TRBD1 matching 7 bases. Germline V gene lookup returns CDR1 SGHRS and CDR2 YFSETQ. Losses at the gene ends were 5 bases for V and 1 base for J; bases not matched to a gene: 9. This CDR3 has 16 amino acids. CDR3 amino acids: CASSPGGGGSNQPQHF. The DNA for the CDR3 is TGCGCCAGCAGTCCAGGCGGAGGGGGCAGCAATCAGCCCCAGCATTTT.

The rearrangement links TRBV9 to TRBJ1-2; D may be TRBD1 (6 bases). Germline V CDR1 and CDR2: SGDLS, YYNGEE. CDR3 length: 15 amino acids. V was cut by 0 bases and J by 3 bases, with 12 bases left in between. CDR3 in amino acids: CASSVAGQLDYGYTF. The CDR3 bases are TGTGCCAGCAGCGTAGCCGGACAGCTAGACTATGGCTACACCTTC.

The J gene is TRBJ2-1, the V gene TRBV6-5; 11 nucleotides match TRBD2. CDR1 is MNHEY and CDR2 is SVGAGI in the germline V gene. Trimming cost V 2 bases and J 9 bases; bases outside gene matches: 9. The CDR3 spans 16 residues. CDR3 sequence (DNA): TGTGCCAGCAGTTACCGAAATAGCGGGGGGGCCGGTGAGCAGTTCTTC. Translating it yields CASSYRNSGGAGEQFF.

The gene calls are TRBV30 and TRBJ1-1; D remains ambiguous. This CDR3 has 10 amino acids. Deletions cut 8 bases from V and 4 bases from J, with 8 bases between. Germline CDR1 GTSNPN, CDR2 SVGIG (reference sequence). The CDR3 is CALSGTEAFF. As DNA, the CDR3 is TGTGCCCTTAGTGGCACTGAAGCTTTCTTT.

V is TRBV2 and J is TRBJ1-1; D may be TRBD1 (6 bases). This CDR3 is 15 amino acids long. Germline V gene lookup returns CDR1 SNHLY and CDR2 FYNNEI. V shed 7 bases and J shed 0 bases, with 15 bases lying between them. CDR3 region: CASTSDSPMNTEAFF. Here the CDR3 DNA reads TGTGCCAGCACCTCGGACAGTCCAATGAACACTGAAGCTTTCTTT.

The V and J genes are TRBV28 and TRBJ2-4, with no clear D. CDR1 is MDHEN, CDR2 SYDVKM, per germline. The CDR3 contains 14 residues. V was trimmed by 4 bases and J by 0 bases, leaving 7 bases between them. The CDR3 sequence: CASSSVLAKNIQYF. As DNA, the CDR3 is TGTGCCAGCAGTTCCGTTCTAGCCAAAAACATTCAGTACTTC. Using reference TRBV28 and TRBJ2-4 for the parts outside the CDR3, the full variable domain is DVKVTQSSRYLVKRTGEKVFLECVQDMDHENMFWYRQDPGLGLRLIYFSYDVKMKEKGDIPEGYSVSREKKERFSLILESASTNQTSMYLCASSSVLAKNIQYFGAGTRLSVL.

The chain recombines TRBV4-3 with TRBJ2-5; 13 bases line up with TRBD2. J lost 5 bases, V lost 0 bases, and 0 bases had no gene match. The germline V gene has CDR1 LGHNA and CDR2 YSLEER. The CDR3 is made up of 15 amino acids. The CDR3 loop reads CASSQEGLAGETQYF. CDR3 DNA: TGCGCCAGCAGCCAAGAGGGACTAGCGGGGGAGACCCAGTACTTC.